These 18 T cell receptor beta chains originate from one sample sequenced in a study of patients and donors after allogeneic stem cell transplantation (dated by TCRdb to 2020 to 2021). The library came from RT-PCR. Reads for this sample came from a NextSeq 550. TCRdb passed the public sequencing reads through fastp at Q25 and MiXCR, retaining productive beta sequences. Rows are combined by CDR3 protein, so each entry shows the most common genes and DNA. This sample holds about a million distinct CDR3 sequences; about a sixth were observed only once. The ten top clones hold 5% to 6.5% of the sample. Material for sequencing was blood, either unsorted or a sorted T cell fraction (not recorded which). These receptors were taken from a human donor who was either an allogeneic HSCT recipient or a stem cell or donor lymphocyte infusion donor (not recorded which). It is not recorded whose cells these are; they may come from a transplant donor.

This clonotype occurred a few times. This rearrangement joins TRBV20-1 to TRBJ2-1, with TRBD2 as a possible D gene (5 bases). V was cut by 1 base and J by 6 bases, with 19 bases left in between. The CDR3 loop spans 16 amino acids. Germline-derived CDR1 and CDR2 are DFQATT and SNEGSKA (reference sequence). The DNA for the CDR3 is TGCAGTGCTAGAGCCCCGGGGAAAAGCGAGAGCAATGAGCAGTTCTTC. Amino acid sequence: CSARAPGKSESNEQFF.

This clonotype was observed a few times. CDR3 bases: TGTGCCAGCAGGCAGGATTTGGGCCTCTATGGCTACACCTTC. Translation: CASRQDLGLYGYTF. The chain joins TRBV2 to TRBJ1-2; no clear D gene. Germline V lookup: CDR1 SNHLY, CDR2 FYNNEI. Trimming stripped 6 bases from V and 4 bases from J, with 15 bases between. The CDR3 is made up of 14 amino acids.

This clonotype showed up just a few times. The rearrangement links TRBV6-2 or TRBV6-3 to TRBJ2-1, with 8 bases lining up with TRBD1. This CDR3 has 18 residues. Germline lookup yields CDR1 MNHEY and CDR2 SVGEGT. The ends lost 2 bases at V and 7 bases at J; junction bases unmatched: 16. CDR3 protein: CASSYPIPGQGEVNEQFF. As DNA, the CDR3 is TGTGCCAGCAGTTACCCGATACCTGGACAGGGAGAGGTGAATGAGCAGTTCTTC.

This clonotype was seen more than once but under ten times. The chain joins TRBV20-1 to TRBJ2-1; D unresolved. Germline V gene data show CDR1 as DFQATT and CDR2 as SNEGSKA (reference sequence). Trimming pared 0 bases from V and 6 bases from J, leaving 12 bases between. The CDR3 sequence is 14 residues long. This CDR3 reads CSAREGSGANEQFF. DNA for the CDR3: TGCAGTGCTAGAGAAGGTTCAGGAGCCAATGAGCAGTTCTTC.

The chain has TRBV12-3 or TRBV12-4 and TRBJ2-2, with D perhaps matching TRBD1 (5 bases). CDR3 size: 15 residues. With 5 bases removed from V and 3 bases from J, the gap between germline ends came to 13 bases. The CDR3 reads CASSAVGPDTGELFF. The CDR3 DNA is TGTGCCAGCAGTGCTGTGGGGCCGGACACCGGGGAGCTGTTTTTT.

A few counts support this clonotype. J is TRBJ2-7 and V is TRBV13; 10 bases line up with TRBD2. CDR1 PRHDT and CDR2 FYEKMQ come from the germline V gene (reference sequence). The CDR3 loop spans 16 amino acids. V gave up 6 bases and J gave up 2 bases; unmatched junction bases: 10. CDR3 sequence: CASSAFIGTSAYEQYF. The CDR3 DNA follows: TGTGCCAGCAGTGCTTTCATTGGGACTAGCGCCTACGAGCAGTACTTC.

The chain joins TRBV15 to TRBJ1-1; 7 nucleotides agree with TRBD1. Germline V gene lookup returns CDR1 LNHNV and CDR2 YYDKDF (reference sequence). Trimming cost V 4 bases and J 9 bases; bases outside gene matches: 14. The CDR3 runs to 15 residues. CDR3 DNA: TGTGCCACCAGCAACCTTGCCCCTGTGGACAGGAAAGCTTTCTTT. Amino acid sequence: CATSNLAPVDRKAFF.

This sequence joins TRBV10-3 and TRBJ2-6; TRBD2 might be the D (5 bases). CDR3 length: 18 residues. Germline assignment: CDR1 ENHRY and CDR2 SYGVKD. Trimming removed 6 bases at V and 0 bases at J, with 18 bases between. CDR3 amino acids: CAIRDSRNLASGANVLTF. The DNA of the CDR3 is TGTGCCATCAGGGACTCAAGAAATTTGGCCTCTGGGGCCAACGTCCTGACTTTC.

This clonotype was picked up a small number of times. V gene TRBV9 combines with J gene TRBJ1-2; D remains unclear. V shed 0 bases and J shed 8 bases, with 23 bases lying between them. The CDR3 extends over 17 amino acids. Per the germline V gene, CDR1 is SGDLS and CDR2 is YYNGEE. DNA of the CDR3: TGTGCCAGCAGCGTAGGAGGGCAGGTGGCCCGTCATGGGGGCTACACCTTC. It codes for CASSVGGQVARHGGYTF.

This chain links TRBV5-1 with TRBJ1-1; 11 bases align to TRBD1. After removal of 3 bases from V and 0 bases from J, the junction contained 10 bases not matched to a gene. Germline CDR1 and CDR2: SGHRS and YFSETQ. This CDR3 comprises 18 residues. The CDR3 bases are TGCGCCAGCAGCTGGAGGACAGGGGGCGTCGTTATGAACACTGAAGCTTTCTTT. This sequence encodes CASSWRTGGVVMNTEAFF.

The chain has TRBV20-1 and TRBJ2-3; 13 bases fit TRBD2. V shed 6 bases and J 6 bases; nucleotides not matched to a gene: 12. The CDR3 contains 16 residues. Germline loops: CDR1 DFQATT, CDR2 SNEGSKA (reference sequence). CDR3 loop: CSALARLAGGPDTQYF. The CDR3 coding sequence is TGCAGTGCCCTCGCCCGACTAGCGGGAGGCCCGGATACGCAGTATTTT.

This clonotype was recorded a few times. This chain connects TRBV27 to TRBJ2-7; the D gene is possibly TRBD2 (5 bases). The CDR3 runs 16 residues. Germline V gene lookup returns CDR1 MNHEY and CDR2 SMNVEV (reference sequence). Trimming stripped 0 bases from V and 0 bases from J, with 12 bases between. CDR3 in DNA: TGTGCCAGCAGTTTATCGCCGGGGATGAGCTCCTACGAGCAGTACTTC. This translates into CASSLSPGMSSYEQYF.

The chain links TRBV30 to TRBJ1-1, with TRBD1 identical over 11 bases. The CDR3 consists of 14 residues. CDR1 and CDR2 (germline): GTSNPN, SVGIG (reference sequence). V lost 3 bases, J lost 4 bases, and 4 bases stayed unmatched. CDR3 region: CAWRDRGRVTEAFF. CDR3 coding DNA: TGTGCCTGGAGGGACAGGGGGCGTGTCACTGAAGCTTTCTTT.

This clonotype was detected only a few times. The CDR3, as DNA: TGTGCCAGCAGTTACGCGCAGGGGCAGAACGAAAAACTGTTTTTT. Translating gives CASSYAQGQNEKLFF. The chain is built from TRBV6-5 and TRBJ1-4; D possibly corresponds to TRBD1 (6 bases). Per the germline V gene, CDR1 is MNHEY and CDR2 is SVGAGI. Trimming shortened V by 2 bases and J by 8 bases, and 15 bases separated the two germline ends. The CDR3 consists of 15 residues.

The chain joins TRBV29-1 to TRBJ2-3; D gene unclear. The CDR3 has 12 amino acids. The ends were cut back, 2 bases at V and 5 bases at J, with 8 bases in the middle. The germline gives CDR1 SQVTM, CDR2 ANQGSEA. CDR3 in amino acids: CSVEISGDTQYF. CDR3 in DNA: TGCAGCGTTGAAATCTCGGGAGATACGCAGTATTTT.

Here the CDR3 DNA reads TGTGCCAGCAGCGTAGATTCAGGCTCTGGGGCCAACGTCCTGACTTTC. It yields the protein CASSVDSGSGANVLTF. The rearrangement uses TRBV9 and TRBJ2-6; D call uncertain. The CDR3 totals 16 residues. Trimming left V 0 bases short and J 0 bases short, with 7 bases between. CDR1 SGDLS and CDR2 YYNGEE come from the germline V gene.

The CDR3 reads CASSPSGNSPLHF. For the CDR3, the DNA is TGTGCCAGCAGCCCCTCAGGAAATTCACCCCTCCACTTT. The rearrangement joins TRBV13 to TRBJ1-6; D remains ambiguous. CDR1 and CDR2 (germline): PRHDT, FYEKMQ (reference sequence). The V end lost 5 bases, the J end lost 7 bases, and 9 bases lay between the germline ends. This CDR3 region has 13 residues.

The chain is built from TRBV27 and TRBJ2-2, with 10 bases matching TRBD2. CDR3 length: 17 residues. Germline V gene sequence: CDR1 MNHEY, CDR2 SMNVEV (reference sequence). V was clipped by 0 bases and J by 5 bases; unmatched bases: 6. DNA of the CDR3: TGTGCCAGCAGTTTATCGACCGGGACTAGCGAGACCGGGGAGCTGTTTTTT. It yields the protein CASSLSTGTSETGELFF.